This is a list of T cell receptor beta chains from one sample in a study of T cell responses to AZD1222 COVID-19 vaccine. Only in-frame clones appear in the TCRdb table, and some are missing; sequencing was by immunoSEQ multiplex PCR. Among some 55,000 clones listed, more than 80% were seen once. The sample in question was peripheral blood, obtained on day 0 of AZD1222 vaccination. Receptors were obtained from an adult in good health. Both conserved end residues are part of each CDR3. Each record gives: V gene, CDR3 length, D gene, J gene, clone size, CDR3 DNA, CDR3 protein. D genes are given only for firm matches. Size is stated for part of the rows, as once, few or many counts, or as a class when the clone is expanded.

TRBV28,15,TRBD2,TRBJ2-1,-,TGTGCCAGCAGAGTCAGGCTAGCGGGAGTCAATGAGCAGTTCTTC,CASRVRLAGVNEQFF
TRBV7-9,16,TRBD1,TRBJ2-3,-,TGTGCCAGCAGCTTAATGAAGGGACAGACCACAGATACGCAGTATTTT,CASSLMKGQTTDTQYF
TRBV10-3,14,-,TRBJ1-1,-,TGTGCCATCAGTGGAACGGGGGGAGGGACTGAAGCTTTCTTT,CAISGTGGGTEAFF
TRBV5-8,14,-,TRBJ2-5,-,TGTGCCAGCAGCTTGAGGGCCCCCGGGGAGACCCAGTACTTC,CASSLRAPGETQYF
TRBV5-1,13,-,TRBJ2-3,once,TGCGCCAGCAGCTTGGGGAGGGGAGATACGCAGTATTTT,CASSLGRGDTQYF
TRBV5-1,15,-,TRBJ2-1,-,TGCGCCAGCAGCTTGGCGGGAATCCCCGGTCGGGAGCAGTTCTTC,CASSLAGIPGREQFF
TRBV10-2,14,-,TRBJ1-5,-,TGCGCCAGCAGCCAGGACAGATTCAATCAGCCCCAGCATTTT,CASSQDRFNQPQHF
TRBV18,20,-,TRBJ1-3,-,TGTGCCAGCTCACCACGCCCTATCAATGAATTCTCCTTCTCTGGAAACACCATATATTTT,CASSPRPINEFSFSGNTIYF
TRBV25-1,11,-,TRBJ1-2,-,TGTGCCAGCAGTGCCGGGTTTGGCTACACCTTC,CASSAGFGYTF
TRBV7-2,16,-,TRBJ1-6,-,TGTGCCAGCAGCTTAGTTGGCGGGACACTTGATTCACCCCTCCACTTT,CASSLVGGTLDSPLHF